This TCR beta chain was retrieved from a study of shared clonotypes between healthy human individuals. The authors' processing: Owing to the provision of junction-only sequences devoid of quality scores by immunoSEQ, filtering differed. Clones were sequenced by immunoSEQ multiplex PCR, and TCRdb holds only the in-frame ones, with some missing. V and J calls and clone size are as listed in that table; D and trimming were resolved from the DNA. The top ten hold around 0.6% of the sample, which has under 1,100,000 clones, 78% seen once. CDR3 length equals 15 residues. The germline V gene encodes CDR1 LGHNT and CDR2 FRNRAP. Trimming removed 1 base from V and 4 bases from J, with 10 bases in between. This clone was found a few times. Antigen: not known. Donors were healthy HIV-negative adults without recently reported acute infections or vaccinations. Splitting of CD4+ cells produced CD45RA+ naive and CD45RA-negative memory subsets.

Study-level points and caveats: Among the subsets, naive ones generally showed larger estimated richness than memory ones.

The chain combines TRBV12-5 with TRBJ2-2; D remains ambiguous. The material sequenced was memory CD4+ T cells from PBMCs. Indicated subset: CD45RA-negative fraction. This TCR derives from a man aged 18 to 29 in good health. Some clones in this sample may be carry-over from other donors' samples. CDR3 in amino acids: CASGLDLGGTGELFF. The CDR3 coding sequence is TGTGCTAGTGGTTTGGACCTGGGCGGCACCGGGGAGCTGTTTTTT. Supplemented by reference TRBV12-5 and TRBJ2-2, the full variable domain reads DARVTQTPRHKVTEMGQEVTMRCQPILGHNTVFWYRQTMMQGLELLAYFRNRAPLDDSGMPKDRFSAEMPDATLATLKIQPSEPRDSAVYFCASGLDLGGTGELFFGEGSRLTVL.